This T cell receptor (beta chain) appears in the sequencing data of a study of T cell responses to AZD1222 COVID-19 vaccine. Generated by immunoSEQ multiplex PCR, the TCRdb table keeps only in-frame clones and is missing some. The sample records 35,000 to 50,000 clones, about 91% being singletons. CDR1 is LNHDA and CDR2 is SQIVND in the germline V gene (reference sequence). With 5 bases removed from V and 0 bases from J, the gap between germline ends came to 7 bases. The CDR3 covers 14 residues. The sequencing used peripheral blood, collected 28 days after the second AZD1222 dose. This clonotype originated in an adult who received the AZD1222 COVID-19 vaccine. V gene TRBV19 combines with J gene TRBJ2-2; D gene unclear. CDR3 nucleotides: TGTGCCAGTAGTGGCTGGCCGAACACCGGGGAGCTGTTTTTT. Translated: CASSGWPNTGELFF.